This entry concerns a single TCR beta chain. Which antigen it targets is not known. The record has no base qualities; no much larger clone is one base away. The collaborating institutions used their own protocols to collect whole blood in K2EDTA tubes. For TCRbeta analysis, collaborators shipped samples in one of three forms: frozen whole blood, isolated PBMCs, or DNA extracted from either of those sample types. These data come from a study of blood T cell repertoires in COVID-19 (dated by TCRdb to about 2020). About the full investigation: Samples from collaborators originated in the United States, Italy and Spain and spanned both the acute and convalescent phases of COVID-19. The material from the prospective study consisted of cDNA or gDNA derived from T cells, B-cell-depleted T cells, or PBMCs. Subjects who had been exposed to COVID-19, were actively infected with it, or had recovered from it provided the deeply sampled blood TCRbeta repertoires that made up the dataset. The repertoires were released in a freely available public database intended as a resource for research on the immune response to SARS-CoV-2. Samples were obtained from the ongoing ImmuneRACE study (first 160 participants) and from over 1,000 subjects provided by 6 global collaborators. The sample metadata nearly always contained a de-identified subject ID, COVID-19 status, age in years and sex. Where available, HLA class I and class II types were taken from metadata supplied by the sample provider and were not determined by assay-based typing. What the work shows at the level of the full study, not this receptor alone: How much clinical and demographic metadata was included differed by source and by participant, and the metadata was provided uncurated.

TCRbeta CDR3 regions were amplified from genomic DNA using the immunoSEQ Assay, a bias-controlled multiplex PCR. The paper's data handling went like this. The number of nucleated cells in each sample was estimated from the amplification of reference gene primers within the assay. To quantify the absolute abundance of each unique TCRbeta CDR3 rearrangement, sequence reads were collapsed and filtered. For each sample, productive Simpson clonality was calculated as the square root of Simpson's diversity index across productive rearrangements. TCRdb carries this immuneACCESS record with in-frame sequences only. Its versions omit some clonotypes, under half of them owing to an unresolved V gene in the studies checked, with the rest unexplained. V and J calls and clone size come straight from that table; D and trimming were deduced from the DNA. A total of 100,000 to 130,000 clones appear in this sample, about 80% of them only once. Roughly 4% of the sample rests with the top ten.

Sequencing was performed on peripheral blood. The clonotype originates from a man in his sixties or seventies with acute or convalescent COVID-19.

The CDR3 in this case is CASSIRGVSMNTEAFF. The DNA reads TGTGCCAGTAGTATTAGGGGTGTCAGTATGAACACTGAAGCTTTCTTT. The rearrangement joined TRBV19 to TRBJ1-1; the D segment could be TRBD1, given 5 matching bases. From the cysteine through the phenylalanine, the CDR3 covers 16 amino acids. This entry keeps only the CDR3 DNA: 48 bases, framed from base 1. CDR1 and CDR2 are read off the germline V gene (reference sequence) as LNHDA and SQIVND. The junction shows trimming of 3 bases on V and 0 bases on J, plus 14 bases between the germline ends. With all but the CDR3 taken from the reference TRBV19 and TRBJ1-1 genes, the full variable domain is: DGGITQSPKYLFRKEGQNVTLSCEQNLNHDAMYWYRQDPGQGLRLIYYSQIVNDFQKGDIAEGYSVSREKKESFPLTVTSAQKNPTAFYLCASSIRGVSMNTEAFFGQGTRLTVV.